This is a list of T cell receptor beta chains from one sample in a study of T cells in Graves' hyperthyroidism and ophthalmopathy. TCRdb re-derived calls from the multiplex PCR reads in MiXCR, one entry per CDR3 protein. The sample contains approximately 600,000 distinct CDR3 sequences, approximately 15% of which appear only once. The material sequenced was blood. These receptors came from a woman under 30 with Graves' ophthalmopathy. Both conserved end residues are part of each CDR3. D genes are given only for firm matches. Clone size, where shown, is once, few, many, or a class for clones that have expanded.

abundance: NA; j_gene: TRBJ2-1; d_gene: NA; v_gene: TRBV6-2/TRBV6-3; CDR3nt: TGTGCCAGCAGCCGAGAGACGATGGCCTACAATGAGCAGTTCTTC; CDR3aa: CASSRETMAYNEQFF
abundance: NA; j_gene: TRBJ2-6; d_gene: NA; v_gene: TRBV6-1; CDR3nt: TGTGCCAGCAACCCCGACAGTTCTGGGGCCAACGTCCTGACTTTC; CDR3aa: CASNPDSSGANVLTF
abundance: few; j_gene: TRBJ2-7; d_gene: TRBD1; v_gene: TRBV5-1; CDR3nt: TGCGCCAGCAGCTTTCGGGACAGGGGGCTGAACGAGCAGTACTTC; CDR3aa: CASSFRDRGLNEQYF
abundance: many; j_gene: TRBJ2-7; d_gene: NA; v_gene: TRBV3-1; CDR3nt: TGTGCCAGCAGCCAAGATCACAGCCAGGTCTACGAGCAGTACTTC; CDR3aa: CASSQDHSQVYEQYF
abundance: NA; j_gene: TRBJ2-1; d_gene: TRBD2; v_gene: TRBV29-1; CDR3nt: TGCAGCGTTGAAGACGGGCTAAGCGGGAGAGATGAGCAGTTCTTC; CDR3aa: CSVEDGLSGRDEQFF
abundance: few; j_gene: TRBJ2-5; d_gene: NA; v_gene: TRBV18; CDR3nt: TGTGCCAGCTCACGTGACAGTTCCCAAGAGACCCAGTACTTC; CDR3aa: CASSRDSSQETQYF
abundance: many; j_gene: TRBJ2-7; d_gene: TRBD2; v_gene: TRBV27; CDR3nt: TGTGCCAGCGGACTAGCGGGAGGGCCGGGCCTTTTCTACGAGCAGTACTTC; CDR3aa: CASGLAGGPGLFYEQYF
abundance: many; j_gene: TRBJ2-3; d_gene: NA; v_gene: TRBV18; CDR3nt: TGTGCCAGCTCACTCAACAGAGATACGCAGTATTTT; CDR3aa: CASSLNRDTQYF
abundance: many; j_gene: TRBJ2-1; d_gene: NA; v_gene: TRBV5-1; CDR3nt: TGCGCCAGCAGCTTGGGGCCGGGACTCACCACTAATGAGCAGTTCTTC; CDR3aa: CASSLGPGLTTNEQFF
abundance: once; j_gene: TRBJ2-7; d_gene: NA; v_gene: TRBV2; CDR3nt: TGTGCCAGCAGTGCCGGGACTCGCTACGAGCAGTACTTC; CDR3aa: CASSAGTRYEQYF
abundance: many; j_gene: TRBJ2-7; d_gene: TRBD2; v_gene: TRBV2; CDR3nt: TGTGCCAGCGACGGGGGGATGTACTCCTACGAGCAGTACTTC; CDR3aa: CASDGGMYSYEQYF
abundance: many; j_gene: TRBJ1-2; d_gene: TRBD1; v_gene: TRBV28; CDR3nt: TGTGCCAGCGAGAGGGGGCGGAGAGGCTACACCTTC; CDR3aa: CASERGRRGYTF
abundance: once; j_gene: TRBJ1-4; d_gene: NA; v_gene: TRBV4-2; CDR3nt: TGTGCCAGCAGCCAAGAGGGTGGTAATGAAAAACTGTTTTTT; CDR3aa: CASSQEGGNEKLFF
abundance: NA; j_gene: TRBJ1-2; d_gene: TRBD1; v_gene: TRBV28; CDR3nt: TGTGCCAGCAGTTTGACCGGGACAGGGAACTATGGCTACACCTTC; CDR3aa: CASSLTGTGNYGYTF
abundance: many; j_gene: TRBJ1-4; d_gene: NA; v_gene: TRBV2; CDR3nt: TGTGCCACCTCCCGGGGGGGGCTGGGTGAAAAACTGTTTTTT; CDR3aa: CATSRGGLGEKLFF
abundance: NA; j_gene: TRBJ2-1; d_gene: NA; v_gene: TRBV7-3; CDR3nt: TGCGCCAGCACCCAAGTGTTCCTTAGCTCCTACAATGAGCAGTTCTTC; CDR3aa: CASTQVFLSSYNEQFF
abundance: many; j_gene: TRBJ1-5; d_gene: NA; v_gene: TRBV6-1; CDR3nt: TGTGCCAGCAGTTACGAGCGTTACAATCAGCCCCAGCATTTT; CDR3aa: CASSYERYNQPQHF
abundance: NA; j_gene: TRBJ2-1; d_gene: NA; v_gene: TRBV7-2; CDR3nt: TGTGCCAGCAGCCAATCGGGCGCGGGGTACTACAATGAGCAGTTCTTC; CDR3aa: CASSQSGAGYYNEQFF
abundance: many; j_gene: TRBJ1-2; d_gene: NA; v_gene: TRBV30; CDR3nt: TGTGCCTGGAGCATCACAGGCTATGGCTACACCTTC; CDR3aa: CAWSITGYGYTF
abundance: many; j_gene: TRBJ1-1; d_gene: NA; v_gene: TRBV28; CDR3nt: TGTGCCAGCAGCTACCGGATGAGGTGGAACACTGAAGCTTTCTTT; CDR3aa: CASSYRMRWNTEAFF
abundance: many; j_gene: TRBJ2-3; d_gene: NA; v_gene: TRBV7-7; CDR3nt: TGTGCTAGCAGCGCACTACGCAGCACAGATACGCAGTATTTT; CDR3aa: CASSALRSTDTQYF
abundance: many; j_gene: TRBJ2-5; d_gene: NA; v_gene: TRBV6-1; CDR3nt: TGTGCCAGCAGTCTTGGTTCAGAGAGGACCCAGTACTTC; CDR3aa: CASSLGSERTQYF
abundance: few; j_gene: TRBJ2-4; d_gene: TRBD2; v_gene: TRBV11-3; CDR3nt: TGTGCCAGCACCCCCCCCGGGGGGGGGGCCAAAAACATTCAGTACTTC; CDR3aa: CASTPPGGGAKNIQYF
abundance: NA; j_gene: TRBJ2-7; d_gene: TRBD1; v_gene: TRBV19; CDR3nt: TGTGCCAGTAGTATTTCGGGGACAGCGAGCTACGAGCAGTACTTC; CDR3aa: CASSISGTASYEQYF
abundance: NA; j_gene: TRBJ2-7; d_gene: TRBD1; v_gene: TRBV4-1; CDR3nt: TGCGCCAGCAGCCCCGGGACAGGGAAGGGCGAGCAGTACTTC; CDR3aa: CASSPGTGKGEQYF
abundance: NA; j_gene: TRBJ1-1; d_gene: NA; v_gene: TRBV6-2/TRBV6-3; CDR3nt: TGTGCCAGCATTGGTCTGCGGCTCGCTTTCTTT; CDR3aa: CASIGLRLAFF
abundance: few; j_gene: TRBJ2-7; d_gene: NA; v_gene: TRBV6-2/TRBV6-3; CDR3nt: TGTGCCAGCAGTTACTCCGCAGCTGGACACCAGTTGGCGGGGTTCCGGCAGTACTTC; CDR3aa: CASSYSAAGHQLAGFRQYF
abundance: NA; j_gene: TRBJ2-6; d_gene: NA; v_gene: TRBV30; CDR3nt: TGTGCCTGGATGGGGGCGCCTGGGGCCAACGTCCTGACTTTC; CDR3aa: CAWMGAPGANVLTF
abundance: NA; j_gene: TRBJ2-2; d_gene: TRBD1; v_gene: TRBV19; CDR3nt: TGTGCCAGTAGCACAAGCGACAGGGTTGTTTTT; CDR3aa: CASSTSDRVVF
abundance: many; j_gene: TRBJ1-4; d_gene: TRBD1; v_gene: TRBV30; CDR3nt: TGTGCCTGTGACAGGGGAGGTGAAAAACTGTTTTTT; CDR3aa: CACDRGGEKLFF
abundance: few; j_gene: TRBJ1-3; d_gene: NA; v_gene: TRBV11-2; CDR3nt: TGTGCCAGCAGCCGGTTAGGGGGGTTCTCTGGAAACACCATATATTTT; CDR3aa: CASSRLGGFSGNTIYF
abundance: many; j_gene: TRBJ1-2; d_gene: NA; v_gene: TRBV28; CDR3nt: TGTGCCAGCAATTTGCTTTCTAGGTATGGCTACACCTTC; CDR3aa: CASNLLSRYGYTF
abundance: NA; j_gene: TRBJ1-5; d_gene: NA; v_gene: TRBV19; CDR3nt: TGTGCCAGTAGTATTATTTCAGTCTCGGGCAATCAGCCCCAGCATTTT; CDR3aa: CASSIISVSGNQPQHF
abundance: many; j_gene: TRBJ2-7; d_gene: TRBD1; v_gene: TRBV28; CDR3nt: TGTGCCAGCAGTGTAACCCGGGACAGAGCCTACGAGCAGTACTTC; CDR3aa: CASSVTRDRAYEQYF
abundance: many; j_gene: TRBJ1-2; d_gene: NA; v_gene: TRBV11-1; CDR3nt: TGTGCCAGCAGCTTGGCTCCCGGCGCTAACTATGGCTACACCTTC; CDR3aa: CASSLAPGANYGYTF
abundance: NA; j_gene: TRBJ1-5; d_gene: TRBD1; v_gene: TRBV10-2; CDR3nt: TGCGCCAGCAGTGAGGGGACAGGGTGGGGTGGGACCCAGCATTTT; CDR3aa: CASSEGTGWGGTQHF
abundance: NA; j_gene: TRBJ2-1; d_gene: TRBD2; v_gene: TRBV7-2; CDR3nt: TGTGCCAGCAGCTTTAAAGCGGGAGGGGGGAATGAGCAGTTCTTC; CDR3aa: CASSFKAGGGNEQFF
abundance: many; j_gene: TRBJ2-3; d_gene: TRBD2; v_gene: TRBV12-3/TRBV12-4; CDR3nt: TGTGCCAGCAGTTCGAGCCCCAGTGACCTAGCGGTCACAGATACGCAGTATTTT; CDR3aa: CASSSSPSDLAVTDTQYF
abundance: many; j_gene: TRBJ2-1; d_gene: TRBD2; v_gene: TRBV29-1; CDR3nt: TGCAGCGTTTCTCCCCATGATAGCGGGACCTACAATGAGCAGTTCTTC; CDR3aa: CSVSPHDSGTYNEQFF
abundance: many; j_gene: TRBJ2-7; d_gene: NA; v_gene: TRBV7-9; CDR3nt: TGTGCCAGCAGCTTAAGGTCGGGGGACTCCCCCTACGAGCAGTACTTC; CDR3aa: CASSLRSGDSPYEQYF
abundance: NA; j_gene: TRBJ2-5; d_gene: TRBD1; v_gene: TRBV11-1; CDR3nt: TGTGCCAGCAGCTCCGGGACAGGGGGCCAAGAGACCCAGTACTTC; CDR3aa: CASSSGTGGQETQYF
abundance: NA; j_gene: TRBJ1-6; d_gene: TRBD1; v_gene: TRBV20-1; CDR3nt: TGCAGTGCTAGAGGGTCCGGGGGACAGTTGGGAATGAGCTCCTATAATTCACCCCTCCACTTT; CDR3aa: CSARGSGGQLGMSSYNSPLHF
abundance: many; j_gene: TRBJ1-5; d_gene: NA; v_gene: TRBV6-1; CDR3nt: TGTGCCAGCAGTGAAGTTGGCGGTTATAGCAATCAGCCCCAGCATTTT; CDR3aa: CASSEVGGYSNQPQHF
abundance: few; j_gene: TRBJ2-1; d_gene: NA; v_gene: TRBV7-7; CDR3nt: TGTGCTAGCAGCTTAGAAGTCGGGGGCGCTTATGGGCAGGGGTCCAATGAGCAGTTCTTC; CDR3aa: CASSLEVGGAYGQGSNEQFF
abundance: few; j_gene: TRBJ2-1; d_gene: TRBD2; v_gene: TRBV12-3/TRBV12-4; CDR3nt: TGTGCCAGCACCCCCAGTCCGGCGGGAGGTCAGGACAATGAGCAGTTCTTC; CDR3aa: CASTPSPAGGQDNEQFF
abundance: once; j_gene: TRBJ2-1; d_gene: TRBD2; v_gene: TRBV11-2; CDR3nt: TGTACCAGCAGCTTCGCGGGGACTAGCGGTTACAATGAGCAGTTCTTC; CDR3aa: CTSSFAGTSGYNEQFF
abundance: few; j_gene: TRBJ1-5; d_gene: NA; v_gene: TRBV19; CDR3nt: TGTGCCAGTATCGGACAGTACAATCAGCCCCAGCATTTT; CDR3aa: CASIGQYNQPQHF
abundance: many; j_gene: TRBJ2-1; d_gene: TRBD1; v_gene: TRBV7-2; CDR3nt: TGTGCCAGCAGCTTATCGTGGGACAGCTACAATGAGCAGTTCTTC; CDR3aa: CASSLSWDSYNEQFF
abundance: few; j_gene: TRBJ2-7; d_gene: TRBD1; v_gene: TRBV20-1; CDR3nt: TGCAGTGCTAGAGGGGGACAGGGCTTCTACGAGCAGTACTTC; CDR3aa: CSARGGQGFYEQYF
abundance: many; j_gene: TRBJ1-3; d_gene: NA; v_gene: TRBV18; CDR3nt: TGTGCCAGCTCACCCAGGGAAGGAGCTGGAAACACCATATATTTT; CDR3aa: CASSPREGAGNTIYF
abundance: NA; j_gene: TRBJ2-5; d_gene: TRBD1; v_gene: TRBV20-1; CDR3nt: TGCAGTGCGCGGACAGGGCAAGAGACCCAGTACTTC; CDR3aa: CSARTGQETQYF
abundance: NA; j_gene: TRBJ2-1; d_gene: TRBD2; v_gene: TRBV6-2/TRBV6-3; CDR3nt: TGTGCCAGCGAGCGGGGACCCTACAATGAGCAGTTCTTC; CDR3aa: CASERGPYNEQFF
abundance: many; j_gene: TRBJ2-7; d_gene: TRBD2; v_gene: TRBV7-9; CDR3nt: TGTGCCAGCAGCTGGACTAGCGGCGCGGGCGAGCAGTACTTC; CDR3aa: CASSWTSGAGEQYF
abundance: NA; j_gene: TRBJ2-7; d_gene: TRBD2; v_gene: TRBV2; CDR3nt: TGTGCCAGCAGTAAAGAAGCGGGAGGGCCCCCCTACGAGCAGTACTTC; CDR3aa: CASSKEAGGPPYEQYF
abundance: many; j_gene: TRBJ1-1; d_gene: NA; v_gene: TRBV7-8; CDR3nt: TGTGCCAGCGGACGCCAGTGGGGGGAAGCTGAAGCTTTCTTT; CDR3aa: CASGRQWGEAEAFF
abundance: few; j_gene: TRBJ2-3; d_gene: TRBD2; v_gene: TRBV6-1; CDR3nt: TGTGCCAGCTCTAGCGGGAGGCCGGGGGATACGCAGTATTTT; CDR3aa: CASSSGRPGDTQYF